This T cell receptor (beta chain) was recorded in a study of cytomegalovirus exposure and HLA in healthy donors. Trimming removed 5 bases from V and 5 bases from J, with 19 bases in between. The CDR3 has 16 amino acids. The germline gives CDR1 LNHDA, CDR2 SQIVND (reference sequence). 13 Jbeta primers and 60 Vbeta primers were used for the PCR. Method: immunoSEQ multiplex PCR; TCRdb's copy keeps in-frame clones and lacks some. This table has 80,000 or so clones, about 79% appearing once. This clone was detected once. The rearrangement uses TRBV19 and TRBJ1-5, with D perhaps TRBD1 (6 bases). The sequence derives from a woman between 40 and 50 years old in good health and CMV-seronegative. The source material was PBMCs. CDR3 bases: TGTGCCAGTAGTGTCTCAGGGGCCGGGATCTATCAGCCCCAGCATTTT. Amino acids: CASSVSGAGIYQPQHF. Full variable domain (rest looked up from reference TRBV19 and TRBJ1-5): DGGITQSPKYLFRKEGQNVTLSCEQNLNHDAMYWYRQDPGQGLRLIYYSQIVNDFQKGDIAEGYSVSREKKESFPLTVTSAQKNPTAFYLCASSVSGAGIYQPQHFGDGTRLSIL.